The 7 T cell receptor beta chains below were found in one sample sequenced in a study of control samples from healthy donors and cancer patients (TCRdb year 2020). The library was produced with the immunoSEQ multiplex PCR assay. The immuneACCESS repertoire file appears here via TCRdb, limited to in-frame rearrangements. These files lack a portion of the clones; in checked studies, under half of the deficit traces to unresolved V genes, and the cause of the others is not known. The sample data list 70,000 or so clones, and roughly 89% of these were observed just once. Around 19% of the sample lies in the top ten. Sequenced input: PBMCs. Every receptor here comes from a man aged 60 to 69 with lung cancer.

This chain links TRBV9 with TRBJ1-3; the D is unclear. The CDR3 is 16 amino acids. The germline gives CDR1 SGDLS, CDR2 YYNGEE. Trimming shortened V by 4 bases and J by 0 bases, and 14 bases separated the two germline ends. CDR3 sequence: CASSPHQGNSGNTIYF. DNA for the CDR3: TGTGCCAGCAGCCCCCACCAAGGGAACTCTGGAAACACCATATATTTT.

The CDR3 DNA sequence: TGCGCCAGCAAAAGCGGGGCGGTGGGCACTGAAGCTTTCTTT. Translation gives CASKSGAVGTEAFF. The rearrangement links TRBV10-1 to TRBJ1-1, with D possibly being TRBD1 (5 bases). CDR1 is WNHNN and CDR2 is SYGVQD in the germline V gene (reference sequence). The V and J ends lost 7 bases and 4 bases respectively, with 16 bases between them. CDR3 length: 14 amino acids.

The gene calls are TRBV7-8 and TRBJ2-2; 10 nucleotides align to TRBD2. The J segment lost 6 bases and the V segment lost 5 bases, leaving 9 bases of the junction unmatched. Per germline, CDR1 SGHVS and CDR2 FQNEAQ. There are 16 residues in the CDR3. CDR3: CASSRTSGFSAGELFF. Here the CDR3 DNA reads TGTGCCAGCAGCCGGACTAGCGGTTTTTCCGCCGGGGAGCTGTTTTTT.

A single count supports this clone. This chain uses TRBV5-4 with TRBJ2-7; D gene unclear. V shed 3 bases and J shed 4 bases, with 17 bases lying between them. This CDR3 comprises 15 residues. Germline V gene data show CDR1 as SGHNT and CDR2 as YYREEE (reference sequence). The CDR3 nucleotides read TGTGCCAGCAGCTGGAGTGGGTCGCTCAATTACGAGCAGTACGTC. It specifies CASSWSGSLNYEQYV.

The rearrangement joins TRBV12-5 to TRBJ2-3, with 8 bases aligning to TRBD2. The CDR3 consists of 18 residues. V lost 3 bases, J lost 2 bases, and 13 bases stayed unmatched. CDR1 and CDR2 (germline): LGHNT, FRNRAP. In nucleotides, the CDR3 is TGTGCTAGTGGTTTCGGGGGGGACGGAAAGCCTTTCACAGATACGCAGTATTTT. It specifies CASGFGGDGKPFTDTQYF.

This clone showed up just once. The chain links TRBV7-8 to TRBJ1-1; D is ambiguous. The CDR3 has 11 amino acids. Trimming removed 1 base at V and 10 bases at J, with 7 bases between. Germline CDR1 and CDR2: SGHVS and FQNEAQ. CDR3 loop: CASSLGLRAFF. CDR3 sequence (DNA): TGTGCCAGCAGCTTAGGGTTAAGAGCTTTCTTT.

The chain uses TRBV4-1 and TRBJ1-2; D gene unclear. This CDR3 contains 16 residues. Per germline, CDR1 MGHRA and CDR2 YSYEKL. The V and J ends lost 0 bases and 4 bases respectively, with 15 bases between them. As DNA, the CDR3 is TGCGCCAGCAGCCAAGATGTCCTCCCTAGAGGCTATGGCTACACCTTC. Translation gives CASSQDVLPRGYGYTF.